A single T cell receptor (beta chain) is shown here with its context. A read error may produce the germline difference seen at one junction end. Donors in Cohort 3 counted as recovered after two negative PCRs, clearance, or symptom resolution. Germline V gene lookup returns CDR1 SNHLY and CDR2 FYNNEI. CDR3 length: 13 amino acids. This entry belongs to a study of blood T cell repertoires in COVID-19. Across the study: Sources were T cells, B-cell-depleted T cells, or PBMCs; the material itself was cDNA or gDNA.

Repertoires were generated with immunoSEQ multiplex PCR, while TCRdb's copy carries only in-frame clones and drops some. Of 160,000 or so clones in the sample, around 84% were seen once. Material: PBMCs or T cells enriched from blood (not recorded which). The chain joins TRBV2 to TRBJ1-2; 8 bases map to TRBD1. This sequence originates from a woman aged 45-65 years who had recovered from COVID-19. The CDR3 protein is CASSEAGTGFPFF. The CDR3 nucleotides read TGTGCCAGCAGTGAAGCCGGGACAGGATTTCCATTCTTC.